This paragraph reports one T cell receptor beta chain. The sample is drawn from a study of blood T cell repertoires in COVID-19. Study background: Acute-phase and convalescent COVID-19 samples originated in the United States, Italy and Spain. T cells, B-cell-depleted T cells, or PBMCs provided the cDNA or gDNA that served as material.

In the original processing: Nucleated cell counts were estimated from reference gene primer amplification. Libraries were prepared by immunoSEQ multiplex PCR; TCRdb keeps only in-frame clonotypes and omits some of them. V, J and clone size derive from that table, while D and trimming were established from the DNA sequence. Here the sample spans roughly 92,000 clones, roughly 84% being singletons. The ends lost 5 bases at V and 4 bases at J; junction bases unmatched: 10. This CDR3 spans 15 amino acids. Germline-derived CDR1 and CDR2 are SGHAT and FQDESV (reference sequence). The rearrangement joins TRBV11-1 to TRBJ2-7, with TRBD2 matching over 8 bases. The sequence derives from an elderly woman with active or convalescent COVID-19. Sequencing was performed on peripheral blood. The CDR3 DNA sequence: TGTGCCAGCAGCCTCCAAGGCGGGGGGTCTTACGAGCAGTACTTC. It encodes CASSLQGGGSYEQYF.